This T cell receptor beta chain is from a study of human T cells and chemical hapten exposure. As for the study in general: Throughout the approximately 25-week study, diphenylcyclopropenone was applied weekly to the patients' scalps.

A word on this clonotype: Its antigen is as yet unknown.

CDR1 is LGHNA and CDR2 is YSLEER in the germline V gene. V lost 4 bases, J lost 5 bases, and 10 bases lay in between. The CDR3 contains 13 residues. TCRdb reprocessed the RACE reads with MiXCR, giving one entry per CDR3 protein. The data hold about 84,000 distinct CDR3 sequences, with 8% to 13% observed a single time. The time point denotes: patch test 2, 6 weeks after DPC sensitization. Indicated treatment: therapeutic diphenylcyclopropenone sensitization with weekly scalp DPC. Overall study results and limits: The donors suffered from alopecia, so their immune response may not match that of healthy people.

This chain links TRBV4-3 with TRBJ2-3; D gene ambiguous. The sequencing used whole blood, collected in connection with sensitization to the hapten diphenylcyclopropenone (DPC). This TCR came from a woman aged 45-59 years with alopecia areata. Some clones in this sample may be carry-over from other donors' samples. In DNA, the CDR3 is TGCGCCAGCAGCCTCCTGGAGTTAGATACGCAGTATTTT. This sequence encodes CASSLLELDTQYF.